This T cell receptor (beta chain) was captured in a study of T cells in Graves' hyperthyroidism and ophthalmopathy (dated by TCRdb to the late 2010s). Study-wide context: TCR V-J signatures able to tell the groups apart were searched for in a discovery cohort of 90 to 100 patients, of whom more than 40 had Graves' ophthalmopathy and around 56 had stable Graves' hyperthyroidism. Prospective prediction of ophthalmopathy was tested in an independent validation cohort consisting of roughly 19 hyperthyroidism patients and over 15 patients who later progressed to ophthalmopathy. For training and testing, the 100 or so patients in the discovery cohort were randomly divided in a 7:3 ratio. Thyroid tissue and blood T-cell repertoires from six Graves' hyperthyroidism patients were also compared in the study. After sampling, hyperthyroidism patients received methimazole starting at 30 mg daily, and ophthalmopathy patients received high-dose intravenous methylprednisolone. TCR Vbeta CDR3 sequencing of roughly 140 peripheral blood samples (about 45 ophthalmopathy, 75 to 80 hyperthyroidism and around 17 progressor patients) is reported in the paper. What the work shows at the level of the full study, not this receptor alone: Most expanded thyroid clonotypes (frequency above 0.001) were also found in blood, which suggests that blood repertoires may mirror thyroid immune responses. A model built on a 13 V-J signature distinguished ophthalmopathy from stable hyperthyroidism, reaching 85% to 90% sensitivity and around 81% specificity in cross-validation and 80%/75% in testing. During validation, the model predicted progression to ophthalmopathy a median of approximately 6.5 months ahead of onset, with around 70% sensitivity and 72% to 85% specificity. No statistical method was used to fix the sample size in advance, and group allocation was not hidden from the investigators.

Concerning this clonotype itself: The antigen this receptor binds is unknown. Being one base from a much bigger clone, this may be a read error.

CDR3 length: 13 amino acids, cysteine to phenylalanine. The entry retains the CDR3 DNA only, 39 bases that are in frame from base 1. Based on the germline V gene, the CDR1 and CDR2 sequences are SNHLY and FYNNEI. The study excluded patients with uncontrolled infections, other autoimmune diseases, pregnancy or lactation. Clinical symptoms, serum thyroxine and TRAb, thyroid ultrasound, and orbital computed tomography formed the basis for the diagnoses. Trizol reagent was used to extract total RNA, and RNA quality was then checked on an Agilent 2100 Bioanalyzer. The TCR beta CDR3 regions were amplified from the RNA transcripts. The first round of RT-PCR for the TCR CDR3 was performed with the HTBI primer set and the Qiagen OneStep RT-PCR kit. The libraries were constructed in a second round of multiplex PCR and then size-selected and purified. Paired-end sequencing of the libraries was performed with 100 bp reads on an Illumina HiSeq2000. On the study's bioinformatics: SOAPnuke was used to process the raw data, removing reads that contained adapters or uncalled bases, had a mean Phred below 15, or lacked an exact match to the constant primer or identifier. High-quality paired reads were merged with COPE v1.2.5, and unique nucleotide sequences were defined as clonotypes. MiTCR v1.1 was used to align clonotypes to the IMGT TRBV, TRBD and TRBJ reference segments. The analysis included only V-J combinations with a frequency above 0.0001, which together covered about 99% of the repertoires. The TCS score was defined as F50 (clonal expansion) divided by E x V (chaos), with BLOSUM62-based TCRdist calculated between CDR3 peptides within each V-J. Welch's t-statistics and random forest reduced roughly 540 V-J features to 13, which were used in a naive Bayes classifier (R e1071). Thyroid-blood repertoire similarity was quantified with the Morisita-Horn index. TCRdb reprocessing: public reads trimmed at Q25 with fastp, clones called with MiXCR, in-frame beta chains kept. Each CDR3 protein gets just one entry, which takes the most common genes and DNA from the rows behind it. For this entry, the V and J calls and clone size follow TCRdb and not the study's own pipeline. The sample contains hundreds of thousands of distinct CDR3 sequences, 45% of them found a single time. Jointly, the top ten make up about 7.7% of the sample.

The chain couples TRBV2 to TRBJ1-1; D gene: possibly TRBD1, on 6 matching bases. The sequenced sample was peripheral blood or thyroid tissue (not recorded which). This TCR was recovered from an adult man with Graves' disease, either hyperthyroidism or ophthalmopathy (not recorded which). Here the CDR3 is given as CASREGGNTEAFF. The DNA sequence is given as TGTGCCAGCAGGGAAGGGGGGAACACTGAAGCTTTCTTT. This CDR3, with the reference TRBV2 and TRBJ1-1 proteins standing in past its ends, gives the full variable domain EPEVTQTPSHQVTQMGQEVILRCVPISNHLYFYWYRQILGQKVEFLVSFYNNEISEKSEIFDDQFSVERPDGSNFTLKIRSTKLEDSAMYFCASREGGNTEAFFGQGTRLTVV.